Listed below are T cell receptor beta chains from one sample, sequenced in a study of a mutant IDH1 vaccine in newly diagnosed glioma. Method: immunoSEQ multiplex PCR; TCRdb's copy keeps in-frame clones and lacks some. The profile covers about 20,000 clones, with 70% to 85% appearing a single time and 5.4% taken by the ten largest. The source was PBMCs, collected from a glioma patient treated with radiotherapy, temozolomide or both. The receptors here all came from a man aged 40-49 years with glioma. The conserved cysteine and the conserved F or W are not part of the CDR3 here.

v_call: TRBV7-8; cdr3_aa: ASSSRQAGEKLF
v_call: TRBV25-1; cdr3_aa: ASSEATTIPANEQF
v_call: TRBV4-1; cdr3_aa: ASSRWTEMNTEAF
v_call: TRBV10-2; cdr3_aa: ASLNTRGAGEQY
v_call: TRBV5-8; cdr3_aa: ASSRLAGQGWDTQY
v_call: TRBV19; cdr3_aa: ASSLGTGNNEAF
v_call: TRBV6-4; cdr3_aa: ASSERETGELF
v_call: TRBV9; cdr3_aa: ASSVGVQSQETQY
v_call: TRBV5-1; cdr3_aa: ASSYGLAGRSSYNEQF
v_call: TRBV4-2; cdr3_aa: ASSQDVYQPQH
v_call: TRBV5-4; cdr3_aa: ASSFGSRTEAF
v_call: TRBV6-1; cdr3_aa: ASRNSGGVRGEQY
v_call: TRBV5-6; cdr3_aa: ASSLSRGPGRTEAF
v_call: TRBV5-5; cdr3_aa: ASSSLRTGGFNEQF
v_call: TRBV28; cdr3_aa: ASSSTPHYGYT
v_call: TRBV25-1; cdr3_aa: ASSKPGGFSGNTIY
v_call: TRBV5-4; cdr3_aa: ASSRDRNYGYT
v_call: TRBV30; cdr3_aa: AWNRGDRGQNEQF
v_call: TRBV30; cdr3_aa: AWGTGGPIQETQY
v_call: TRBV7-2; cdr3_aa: ASSLGVAATYEQY
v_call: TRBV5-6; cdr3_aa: ASSLPRGTEAF
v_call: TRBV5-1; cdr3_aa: ASSPGQGIEAF
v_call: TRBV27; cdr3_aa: ASSLRQGYNQPQH
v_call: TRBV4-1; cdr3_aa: ASSQPGQGLNTEAF
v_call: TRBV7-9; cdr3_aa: ASSRTGGETQY
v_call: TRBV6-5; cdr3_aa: ASSYSWESSYEQY
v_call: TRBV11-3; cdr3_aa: ASSTDRGNTGELF
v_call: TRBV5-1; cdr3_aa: ASSSQGAEYGYT
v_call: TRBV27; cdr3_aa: ASSFDGAITDTQY
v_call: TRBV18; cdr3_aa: ASSPTGTQGLNTEAF
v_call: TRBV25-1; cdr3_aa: ASSEGGARTGYGYT
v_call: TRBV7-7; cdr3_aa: ASSLELGNTIY
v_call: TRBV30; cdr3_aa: AWAPGQGYVSNQPQH
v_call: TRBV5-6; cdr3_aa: ASSLAGFGQGNIQY
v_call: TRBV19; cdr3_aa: ASRGASSRSPLH
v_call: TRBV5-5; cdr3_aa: ASSLFLQRAENYGYT
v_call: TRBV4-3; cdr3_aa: ASSQDFVQGGRNGYT
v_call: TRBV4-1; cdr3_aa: ASSQTLTSNQPQH
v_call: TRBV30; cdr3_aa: AWRRTGTNTEAF
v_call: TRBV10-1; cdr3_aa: ASSEKSAGTGFQETQY
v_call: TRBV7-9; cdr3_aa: ASSLLVTEAF
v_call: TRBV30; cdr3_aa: AWSFGVSTEAF
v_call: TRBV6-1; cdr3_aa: ASSEGSSRGNTIY
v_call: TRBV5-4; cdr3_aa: ASSLAGQGANLGAGYT
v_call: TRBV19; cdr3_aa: ASLRRGGETQY
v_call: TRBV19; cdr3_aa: ASSIVPQGAYPGELF
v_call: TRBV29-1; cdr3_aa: SVAAGGKF
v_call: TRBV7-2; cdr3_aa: ASSLVAANVLT
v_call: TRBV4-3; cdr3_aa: ASSQDRRPWDTEAF
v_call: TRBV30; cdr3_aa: AGGAGYEQF
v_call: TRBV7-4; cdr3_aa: ASIVLTRGQPQH
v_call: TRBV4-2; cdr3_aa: ASSQGLGTSGFALVAGELF
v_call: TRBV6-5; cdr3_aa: ASSRSGTAYEQY